A single sample gave rise to the 17 T cell receptor beta chains below, sequenced in a study of blood T cell repertoires in COVID-19. The table came from immunoSEQ multiplex PCR; TCRdb's copy has only in-frame clones and leaves some out. The sample has about 48,000 clones, about 86% seen once. The sequencing sample was made of peripheral blood. These receptors all stem from a woman of 80 years or more with acute or convalescent COVID-19.

The chain uses TRBV30 and TRBJ1-5; a possible D gene is TRBD1 (5 bases). V dropped 1 base and J dropped 0 bases, with 10 bases sitting between them. The CDR3 runs 15 residues. CDR1 is GTSNPN and CDR2 is SVGIG in the germline V gene (reference sequence). CDR3 residues: CAWSATGLSNQPQHF. The CDR3 DNA follows: TGTGCCTGGAGTGCTACAGGTCTTAGCAATCAGCCCCAGCATTTT.

The V gene is TRBV7-2, the J gene TRBJ2-5; possible D gene TRBD2, 6 bases. V was pared by 0 bases and J by 1 base, with 6 bases between. The CDR3 sequence is 14 residues long. Per the germline V gene, CDR1 is SGHTA and CDR2 is FQGNSA. CDR3 in DNA: TGTGCCAGCAGCTTAGCGGGGGGCCAAGAGACCCAGTACTTC. Protein product: CASSLAGGQETQYF.

The rearrangement uses TRBV3-1 (or the pseudogene TRBV3-2) and TRBJ1-2; 8 nucleotides match TRBD1. Germline V gene sequence: CDR1 LGHDT, CDR2 YNNKEL (reference sequence). After removal of 4 bases from V and 6 bases from J, the junction contained 7 bases not matched to a gene. The CDR3 has 14 amino acids. CDR3 in DNA: TGTGCCAGCAGCCTCAACGACAGGGGTGATGGCTACACCTTC. Its translation is CASSLNDRGDGYTF.

The chain joins TRBV27 to TRBJ2-7; D perhaps matches TRBD1 (5 bases). In germline, CDR1 is MNHEY, CDR2 SMNVEV (reference sequence). Trimming pared 2 bases from V and 5 bases from J, leaving 16 bases between. The CDR3 is 15 residues long. DNA of the CDR3: TGTGCCAGCAGTTTAAAGGGGAAGCAGAGGAACGAGCAGTACTTC. It is translated as CASSLKGKQRNEQYF.

The chain carries TRBV7-9 and TRBJ1-6, with TRBD1 matching over 7 bases. The J segment lost 7 bases and the V segment lost 4 bases, leaving 13 bases of the junction unmatched. CDR1 is SEHNR, CDR2 FQNEAQ, per germline (reference sequence). This CDR3 is 17 amino acids long. The CDR3 nucleotides read TGTGCCAGCAGCTCCGACAGGGAAGTTACAAGAAATTCACCCCTCCACTTT. Encoded protein: CASSSDREVTRNSPLHF.

This clone has just one count. The V and J genes are TRBV9 and TRBJ1-2; TRBD1 matches 8 bases. CDR3 length: 13 amino acids. Unmatched junction bases numbered 4, after V lost 2 bases and J lost 7 bases. The germline CDR1 and CDR2 sequences are SGDLS and YYNGEE. CDR3 bases: TGTGCCAGCAGCGTGGACACAGGGGGTGGCTACACCTTC. It yields the protein CASSVDTGGGYTF.

The CDR3 sequence: CASSLAGGGSYEQYF. The DNA of the CDR3 is TGTGCCAGCAGCTTAGCCGGCGGGGGCTCCTACGAGCAGTACTTC. J is TRBJ2-7 and V is TRBV7-2; 7 bases map to TRBD2. Germline trimming cut 0 bases from V and 0 bases from J; bases unmatched to any gene: 2. CDR1 is SGHTA, CDR2 FQGNSA, per germline. CDR3 length: 15 residues.

The chain employs TRBV7-9 and TRBJ2-7; D may be TRBD2 (6 bases). CDR1 and CDR2 (germline): SEHNR, FQNEAQ (reference sequence). Trimming removed 1 base from V and 9 bases from J, with 13 bases in between. This CDR3 region has 13 residues. CDR3 sequence (DNA): TGTGCCAGCAGCTTAGGGGACTCATCCGGGCAGTACTTC. Amino acids: CASSLGDSSGQYF.

This clone was detected once. The gene calls are TRBV20-1 and TRBJ2-5; D is uncertain. The V and J ends lost 7 bases and 0 bases respectively, with 6 bases between them. The V gene's germline CDR1 is DFQATT and CDR2 SNEGSKA (reference sequence). This CDR3 is built from 11 residues. The CDR3 DNA reads TGCAGTGGCGATTACCAAGAGACCCAGTACTTC. This codes for CSGDYQETQYF.

Written as DNA, the CDR3 is TGTGCCAGCAGCTCCGGACAGTCCCACGCGCAGTACTTC. As protein: CASSSGQSHAQYF. V gene TRBV5-6 combines with J gene TRBJ2-7, with a possible D match to TRBD1 (6 bases). CDR1 SGHDT and CDR2 YYEEEE come from the germline V gene. The CDR3 totals 13 residues. Trimming removed 3 bases from V and 9 bases from J, with 16 bases in between. Full variable domain (remainder filled in from reference TRBV5-6 and TRBJ2-7): DAGVTQSPTHLIKTRGQQVTLRCSPKSGHDTVSWYQQALGQGPQFIFQYYEEEERQRGNFPDRFSGHQFPNYSSELNVNALLLGDSALYLCASSSGQSHAQYFGPGTRLTVT.

The chain carries TRBV19 and TRBJ2-7, with D perhaps TRBD1 (6 bases). The V gene's germline CDR1 is LNHDA and CDR2 SQIVND (reference sequence). The CDR3 has 15 amino acids. With 5 bases removed from V and 2 bases from J, the gap between germline ends came to 16 bases. CDR3 sequence reads: CASSPRDIRTYEQYF. The CDR3 coding sequence is TGTGCCAGTAGTCCCCGGGACATCCGAACCTACGAGCAGTACTTC.

V gene TRBV6-5 combines with J gene TRBJ1-1; maybe TRBD1 (6 bases). The CDR3 extends over 15 amino acids. Germline V gene sequence: CDR1 MNHEY, CDR2 SVGAGI. V was clipped by 6 bases and J by 2 bases, with 16 bases between them. The CDR3 protein is CASSLGGTLNTEAFF. In DNA, the CDR3 is TGTGCCAGCAGCCTCGGGGGGACACTAAACACTGAAGCTTTCTTT.

This clone was recorded a few times. The chain couples TRBV25-1 to TRBJ1-5; 9 positions agree with TRBD1. V lost 4 bases, J lost 7 bases, and 11 bases stayed unmatched. CDR1 is MGHDK and CDR2 is SYGVNS in the germline V gene. This CDR3 contains 16 residues. The CDR3 sequence: CASSGQGTGGAQPQHF. CDR3 DNA: TGTGCCAGCAGTGGACAAGGCACAGGGGGCGCGCAGCCCCAGCATTTT.

CDR3 nucleotides: TGCGCCAGCAGCTTGGGGCCGGGGGGAAGCACAGATACGCAGTATTTT. This codes for CASSLGPGGSTDTQYF. This chain joins TRBV5-1 and TRBJ2-3, with 7 bases fitting TRBD2. The germline gives CDR1 SGHRS, CDR2 YFSETQ. The CDR3 has 16 residues. The J segment lost 0 bases and the V segment lost 0 bases, leaving 4 bases of the junction unmatched.

V and J are TRBV6-6 and TRBJ2-2, with TRBD1 matching 12 bases. The CDR3 spans 16 residues. Germline V CDR1 and CDR2: MNHNY, SVGAGI (reference sequence). After removal of 5 bases from V and 7 bases from J, the junction contained 8 bases not matched to a gene. DNA of the CDR3: TGTGCCAGCAGTCGAATGGGACAGGGGGCCGTCGGGGAGCTGTTTTTT. Protein product: CASSRMGQGAVGELFF.

This chain links TRBV2 with TRBJ2-3; the D gene is possibly TRBD1 (6 bases). This CDR3 spans 14 amino acids. CDR1 is SNHLY and CDR2 is FYNNEI in the germline V gene. Between the trimmed V and J ends, which lost 8 bases and 6 bases, there was a span of 18 bases. The CDR3 DNA reads as TGTGCCAGCTACCAGGGGATGAGTTGGGATACGCAGTATTTT. It specifies CASYQGMSWDTQYF.

The rearrangement joins TRBV15 to TRBJ1-1; D gene unclear. This CDR3 is 15 amino acids long. Germline loops: CDR1 LNHNV, CDR2 YYDKDF (reference sequence). V gave up 0 bases and J gave up 3 bases, with 11 bases separating them. CDR3 in amino acids: CATSRDRTGDTEAFF. The CDR3 DNA follows: TGTGCCACCAGCAGAGATCGTACCGGGGACACTGAAGCTTTCTTT.